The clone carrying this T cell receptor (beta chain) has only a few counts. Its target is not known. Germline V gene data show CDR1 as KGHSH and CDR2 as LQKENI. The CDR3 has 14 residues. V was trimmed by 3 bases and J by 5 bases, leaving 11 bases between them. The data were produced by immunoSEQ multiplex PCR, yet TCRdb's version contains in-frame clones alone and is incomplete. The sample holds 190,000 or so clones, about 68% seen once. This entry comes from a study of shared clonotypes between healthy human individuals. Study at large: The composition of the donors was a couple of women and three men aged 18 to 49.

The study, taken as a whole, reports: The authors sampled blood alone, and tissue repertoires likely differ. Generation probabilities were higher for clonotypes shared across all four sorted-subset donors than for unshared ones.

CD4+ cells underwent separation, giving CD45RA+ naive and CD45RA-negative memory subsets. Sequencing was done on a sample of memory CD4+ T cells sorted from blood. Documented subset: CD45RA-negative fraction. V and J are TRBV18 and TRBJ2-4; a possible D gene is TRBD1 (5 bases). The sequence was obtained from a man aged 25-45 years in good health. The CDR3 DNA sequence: TGTGCCAGCTCACCCTCAGCGACAGAAAACATTCAGTACTTC. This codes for CASSPSATENIQYF.